These 12 T cell receptor beta chains originate from one sample sequenced in a study of regulatory and conventional T cells in breast cancer. MiXCR, run by TCRdb on the PCR reads, gives a single entry per CDR3 protein. This repertoire shows approximately 9,600 distinct CDR3 sequences, just under 35% found once; its top ten account for around 5.7%. Sequences were obtained from conventional T cells from blood. Receptor source: a male donor in good health.

This clonotype showed up just a few times. This chain connects TRBV5-5 to TRBJ1-1, with D tentatively TRBD1 (6 bases). Germline CDR1 SGHKS, CDR2 YYEKEE (reference sequence). This CDR3 region has 16 residues. The V gene lost 0 bases and the J gene lost 1 base, with 13 bases spanning the gap. CDR3 protein: CASSLGAGVTNTEAFF. CDR3 nucleotides: TGTGCCAGCAGCTTGGGGGCAGGGGTCACGAACACTGAAGCTTTCTTT. The full variable domain, completed using reference TRBV5-5 and TRBJ1-1, is DAGVTQSPTHLIKTRGQQVTLRCSPISGHKSVSWYQQVLGQGPQFIFQYYEKEERGRGNFPDRFSARQFPNYSSELNVNALLLGDSALYLCASSLGAGVTNTEAFFGQGTRLTVV.

The chain is built from TRBV6-6 and TRBJ1-1; no reliable D call. Trimming shortened V by 5 bases and J by 8 bases, and 9 bases separated the two germline ends. The CDR3 is 11 residues long. CDR1 MNHNY and CDR2 SVGAGI come from the germline V gene (reference sequence). The CDR3 here is CASSPNEEAFF. DNA for the CDR3: TGTGCCAGCAGTCCAAACGAAGAAGCTTTCTTT.

This sequence joins TRBV7-9 and TRBJ1-1; D is unclear. V was trimmed by 2 bases and J by 2 bases, leaving 6 bases between them. This CDR3 contains 13 residues. The germline V gene encodes CDR1 SEHNR and CDR2 FQNEAQ (reference sequence). The CDR3 nucleotides read TGTGCCAGCAGCTTAAGCCAAAACACTGAAGCTTTCTTT. It codes for CASSLSQNTEAFF.

This clonotype is a singleton in its sample. The rearrangement joins TRBV5-1 to TRBJ2-1; either TRBD1 or TRBD2 may supply D (5 bases each). CDR1 and CDR2 (germline): SGHRS, YFSETQ. The CDR3 covers 13 residues. V lost 4 bases, J lost 8 bases, and 13 bases lay in between. As DNA, the CDR3 is TGCGCCAGCAGCCGGGGCAGGGTCGATGAGCAGTTCTTC. Its protein product is CASSRGRVDEQFF. Looking up the rest from reference TRBV5-1 and TRBJ2-1 gives the full variable domain: KAGVTQTPRYLIKTRGQQVTLSCSPISGHRSVSWYQQTPGQGLQFLFEYFSETQRNKGNFPGRFSGRQFSNSRSEMNVSTLELGDSALYLCASSRGRVDEQFFGPGTRLTVL.

This clonotype was counted between two and nine times. The gene calls are TRBV5-1 and TRBJ2-5; D not certain. This CDR3 has 14 residues. V lost 2 bases to trimming and J lost 2 bases, with 10 bases between them. Germline V gene sequence: CDR1 SGHRS, CDR2 YFSETQ. CDR3 sequence (DNA): TGCGCCAGCAGCTTATGGGCGGCGCAAGAGACCCAGTACTTC. Its translation is CASSLWAAQETQYF.

This sequence joins TRBV6-5 and TRBJ2-1, with TRBD2 as a possible D gene (6 bases). Trimming removed 6 bases at V and 6 bases at J, with 12 bases between. This CDR3 has 13 amino acids. Germline V gene sequence: CDR1 MNHEY, CDR2 SVGAGI. The CDR3 nucleotides read TGTGCCAGCAGACTGGGACTTTTCAATGAGCAGTTCTTC. Its translation is CASRLGLFNEQFF.

The sample holds a few counts of this clonotype. The CDR3 DNA is TGCGCCAGCAGCGTAGACGTGGGAGCGACCGGGGAGCTGTTTTTT. It codes for CASSVDVGATGELFF. The chain combines TRBV5-1 with TRBJ2-2; D possibly corresponds to TRBD2 (5 bases). Trimming took 4 bases from V and 5 from J, leaving 15 bases between them. The CDR3 runs to 15 residues. Per the germline V gene, CDR1 is SGHRS and CDR2 is YFSETQ.

Comments on this clonotype: No conserved phenylalanine or tryptophan is present at the end of the CDR3, so a read error is the likely explanation. The CDR3 region is CASSLRLAPDTQYS. DNA for the CDR3: TGCGCCAGCAGCCTAAGACTTGCACCAGATACGCAGTATTCT. The V and J genes are TRBV5-1 and TRBJ2-3; D is unclear. Deletions cut 4 bases from V and 4 bases from J, with 13 bases between. This CDR3 comprises 14 residues. Per germline, CDR1 SGHRS and CDR2 YFSETQ.

The chain joins TRBV6-2 or TRBV6-3 to TRBJ2-1; 8 bases map to TRBD1. Unmatched junction bases numbered 7, after V lost 6 bases and J lost 6 bases. Germline loops: CDR1 MNHEY, CDR2 SVGEGT. This CDR3 comprises 14 residues. CDR3 coding DNA: TGTGCCAGCAGACCCCACACAGGGGGCAATGAGCAGTTCTTC. As protein: CASRPHTGGNEQFF.

This clonotype was detected only a few times. The chain is built from TRBV3-1 and TRBJ2-7; 8 bases line up with TRBD2. In germline, CDR1 is LGHDT, CDR2 YNNKEL (reference sequence). With 4 bases clipped from V and 3 bases from J, the junction kept 14 bases outside the gene matches. This CDR3 contains 17 residues. CDR3 sequence reads: CASSPQVGSGVLYEQYF. As DNA, the CDR3 is TGTGCCAGCAGCCCCCAGGTGGGTAGCGGGGTGCTCTACGAGCAGTACTTC.

A word on this clonotype: Germline and junction disagree at one end, which may indicate a read error. V usage is TRBV13 and J usage is TRBJ1-3; maybe TRBD1 (5 bases). CDR1 PRHDT and CDR2 FYEKMQ come from the germline V gene (reference sequence). This CDR3 has 16 amino acids. The CDR3 region is CASSSLGRTFGDTIYF. DNA of the CDR3: TGCGCCAGCAGCTCTCTAGGGAGGACATTTGGAGACACCATATATTTT.

This clonotype has only a few counts. The CDR3 protein is CASSLGQGDEQYF. In nucleotides, the CDR3 is TGTGCCAGCTCCCTAGGACAGGGCGACGAGCAGTACTTC. V and J are TRBV18 and TRBJ2-7, with TRBD1 identical over 8 bases. J gave up 5 bases and V 6 bases, and 6 bases lay outside the gene matches. CDR1 is KGHSH and CDR2 is LQKENI in the germline V gene. The CDR3 is 13 amino acids.